Sequencing of this T cell receptor beta chain was carried out in a study of T cell responses to AZD1222 COVID-19 vaccine. Findings of the study overall: With dominance at 160-218 and 743-854, vaccine-associated CD4 TCRs spanned spike.

The germline gives CDR1 SGHAT, CDR2 FQDESV (reference sequence). The CDR3 extends over 13 amino acids. V lost 3 bases to trimming and J lost 2 bases, with 7 bases between them. Only in-frame clones appear in the TCRdb table, and some are missing; sequencing was by immunoSEQ multiplex PCR. This table holds 150,000 to 200,000 clones, over 85% found once. This clone was recorded only once. The antigen remains undetermined. The material was peripheral blood, obtained on day 0 of AZD1222 vaccination. The sequence was obtained from an adult in good health. The chain employs TRBV11-1 and TRBJ1-1; no reliable D call. DNA of the CDR3: TGTGCCAGCAGCTTTGGGTCTAACACTGAAGCTTTCTTT. It is translated as CASSFGSNTEAFF.